This TCR beta chain emerged from a study of T cell responses to AZD1222 COVID-19 vaccine. Sequenced by immunoSEQ multiplex PCR; TCRdb stores in-frame clones only, minus some. This table has around 150,000 clones, more than 85% appearing once. Between the trimmed V and J ends, which lost 7 bases and 6 bases, there was a span of 13 bases. The CDR3 contains 13 residues. The germline V gene encodes CDR1 MNHEY and CDR2 SVGAGI. The genes are TRBV6-5 and TRBJ1-5; possible D gene TRBD1, 5 bases. This TCR was sampled from an adult who received the AZD1222 COVID-19 vaccine. Sequences were derived from peripheral blood, sampled 28 days after the second AZD1222 dose. DNA of the CDR3: TGTGCCAGCAACATGTGGGGCCGTCAGCCCCAGCATTTT. As protein: CASNMWGRQPQHF.